This T cell receptor (beta chain) is from a study of blood T cell repertoires in COVID-19. As for the study in general: In each case, the material was cDNA or gDNA derived from T cells, B-cell-depleted T cells, or PBMCs.

This clone was recorded a few times. Authors' processing steps: Estimation of nucleated cell counts was performed using reference gene primer amplification. TCRdb's copy holds only in-frame clones and misses some; the assay was immunoSEQ multiplex PCR. That table is the source of V, J and clone size, and D and trimming were worked out from the DNA. The table has roughly 92,000 clones, around 87% seen once. Trimming removed 1 base at V and 12 bases at J, with 15 bases between. The germline V gene has CDR1 LGHDT and CDR2 YNNKEL (reference sequence). This CDR3 has 14 amino acids. The source is an elderly woman with acute or convalescent COVID-19. The sample consisted of peripheral blood. The gene calls are TRBV3-1 (or the pseudogene TRBV3-2) and TRBJ1-4, with D perhaps matching TRBD1 (5 bases). The DNA for the CDR3 is TGTGCCAGCAGCCAAGTAGGGGTCGAAACGGAACTGTTTTTT. Translated, it gives CASSQVGVETELFF.